This T cell receptor (beta chain) was identified during a study of PD-1 blockade in classical Hodgkin lymphoma. Indicated time point: cycle 4 day 1 (C4D1), after about 6 weeks of nivolumab. Every patient experienced relapse after autologous stem cell transplantation, and brentuximab vedotin exposure varied. Using magnetic negative selection, the CD4+ T cells were separated out of thawed PBMCs. Per germline, CDR1 MDHEN and CDR2 SYDVKM. V lost 7 bases and J lost 3, with 18 bases in between. CDR3 length: 16 residues. Clones were read by immunoSEQ multiplex PCR, and TCRdb kept only the in-frame ones, dropping some. The sample consists of around 29,000 clones, approximately 80% of them appearing once.

This TCR came from a human donor with classical Hodgkin lymphoma. The source was CD4+ T cells from blood, collected before the fourth cycle of nivolumab. This chain joins TRBV28 and TRBJ1-4; perhaps TRBD1 as D (5 bases). As DNA, the CDR3 is TGTGCCAGCACCAACCCGGGGACGGTTGCTAATGAAAAACTGTTTTTT. This translates into CASTNPGTVANEKLFF. Full variable domain (rest looked up from reference TRBV28 and TRBJ1-4): DVKVTQSSRYLVKRTGEKVFLECVQDMDHENMFWYRQDPGLGLRLIYFSYDVKMKEKGDIPEGYSVSREKKERFSLILESASTNQTSMYLCASTNPGTVANEKLFFGSGTQLSVL.